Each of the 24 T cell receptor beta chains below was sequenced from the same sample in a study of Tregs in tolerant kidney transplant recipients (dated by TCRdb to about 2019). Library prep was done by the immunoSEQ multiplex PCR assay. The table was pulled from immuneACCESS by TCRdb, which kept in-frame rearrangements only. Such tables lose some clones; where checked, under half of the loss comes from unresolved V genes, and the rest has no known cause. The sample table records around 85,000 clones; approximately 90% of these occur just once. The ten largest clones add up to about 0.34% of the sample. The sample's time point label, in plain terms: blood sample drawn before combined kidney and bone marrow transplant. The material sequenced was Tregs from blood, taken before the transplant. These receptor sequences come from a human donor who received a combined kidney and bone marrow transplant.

CDR3 sequence: CASRGTGVNTEAFF. CDR3 in DNA: TGTGCCAGCCGAGGCACAGGGGTAAACACTGAAGCTTTCTTT. The chain is built from TRBV27 and TRBJ1-1; 7 bases align to TRBD1. The CDR3 has 14 residues. V lost 8 bases and J lost 2; bases outside the gene matches: 8. CDR1 and CDR2 (germline): MNHEY, SMNVEV (reference sequence).

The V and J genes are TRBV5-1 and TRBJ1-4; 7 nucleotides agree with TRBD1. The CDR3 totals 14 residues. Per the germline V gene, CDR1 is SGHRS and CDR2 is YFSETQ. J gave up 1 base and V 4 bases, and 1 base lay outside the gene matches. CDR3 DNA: TGCGCCAGCAGCCAGGGGGGAACTAATGAAAAACTGTTTTTT. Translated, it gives CASSQGGTNEKLFF.

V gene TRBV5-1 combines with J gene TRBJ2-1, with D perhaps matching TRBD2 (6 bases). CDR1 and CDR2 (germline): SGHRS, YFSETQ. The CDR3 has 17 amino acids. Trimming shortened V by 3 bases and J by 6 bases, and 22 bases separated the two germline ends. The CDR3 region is CASSSKRDSRLTNEQFF. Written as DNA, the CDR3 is TGCGCCAGCAGCTCGAAAAGGGACTCCCGCCTTACCAATGAGCAGTTCTTC.

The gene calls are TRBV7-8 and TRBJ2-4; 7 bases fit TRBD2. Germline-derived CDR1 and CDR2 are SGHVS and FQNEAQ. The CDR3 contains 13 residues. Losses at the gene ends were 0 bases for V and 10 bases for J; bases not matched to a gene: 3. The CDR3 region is CASSLAGEGIQYF. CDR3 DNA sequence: TGTGCCAGCAGCTTAGCGGGGGAGGGGATTCAGTACTTC.

As DNA, the CDR3 is TGTGCCTGGGAACTAGCGGGAGGAGAGACCCAGTACTTC. It codes for CAWELAGGETQYF. J is TRBJ2-5 and V is TRBV30; 12 nucleotides line up with TRBD2. Germline V lookup: CDR1 GTSNPN, CDR2 SVGIG (reference sequence). This CDR3 has 13 residues. The V gene end was trimmed by 5 bases and the J gene end by 4 bases; junction bases not matched to a gene: 2.

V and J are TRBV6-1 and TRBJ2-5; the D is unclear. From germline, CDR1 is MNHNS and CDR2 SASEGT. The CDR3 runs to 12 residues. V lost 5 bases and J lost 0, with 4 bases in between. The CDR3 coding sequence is TGTGCCAGCAGTTGGGACCAAGAGACCCAGTACTTC. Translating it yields CASSWDQETQYF.

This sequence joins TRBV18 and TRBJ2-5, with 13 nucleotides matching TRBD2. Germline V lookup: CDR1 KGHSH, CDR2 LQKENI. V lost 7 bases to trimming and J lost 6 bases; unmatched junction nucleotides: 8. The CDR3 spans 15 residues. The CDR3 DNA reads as TGTGCCAGCTTGCGGACTAGCGGGAGTTTAAAGACCCAGTACTTC. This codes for CASLRTSGSLKTQYF.

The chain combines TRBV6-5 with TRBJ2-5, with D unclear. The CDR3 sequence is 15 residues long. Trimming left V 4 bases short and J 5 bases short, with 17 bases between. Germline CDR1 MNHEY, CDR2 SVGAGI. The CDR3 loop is CASSSHSFLMETQYF. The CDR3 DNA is TGTGCCAGCAGTTCTCACAGCTTTCTAATGGAGACCCAGTACTTC.

CDR3 DNA: TGTGCCAGCAGTGGGACCGCGGGGAACATTCAGTACTTC. Translation gives CASSGTAGNIQYF. The rearrangement links TRBV6-1 to TRBJ2-4, with D maybe TRBD2 (6 bases). The ends were cut back, 4 bases at V and 7 bases at J, with 11 bases in the middle. CDR3 size: 13 residues. Germline CDR1 MNHNS, CDR2 SASEGT.

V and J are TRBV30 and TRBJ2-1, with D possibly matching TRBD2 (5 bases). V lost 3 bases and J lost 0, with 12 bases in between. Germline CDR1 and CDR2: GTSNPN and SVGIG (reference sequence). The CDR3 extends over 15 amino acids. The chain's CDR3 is CAWRDDRGSYNEQFF. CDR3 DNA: TGTGCCTGGAGGGACGACCGGGGCTCCTACAATGAGCAGTTCTTC.

The chain's CDR3 is CASSSLHPGQLTEKLFF. CDR3 sequence (DNA): TGTGCCAGCAGCTCCCTACACCCGGGACAGCTTACCGAAAAACTGTTTTTT. J is TRBJ1-4 and V is TRBV11-2; TRBD1 aligns across 7 bases. J lost 8 bases, V lost 4 bases, and 16 bases had no gene match. The germline gives CDR1 SGHAT, CDR2 FQNNGV. The CDR3 runs to 17 residues.

CDR3 sequence reads: CASSFGPGGANEQFF. In DNA, the CDR3 is TGTGCCAGCAGTTTTGGACCAGGGGGGGCGAATGAGCAGTTCTTC. The chain couples TRBV27 to TRBJ2-1; the D call may be TRBD1 or TRBD2 (7 bases each). The germline gives CDR1 MNHEY, CDR2 SMNVEV (reference sequence). The CDR3 sequence is 15 residues long. Between the trimmed V and J ends, which lost 3 bases and 7 bases, there was a span of 16 bases.

The CDR3 DNA sequence: TGCGCCAGCAGTCATTGGATATCAAGGTCCTACGAGCAGTACTTC. Amino acids: CASSHWISRSYEQYF. The V and J genes are TRBV23-1 and TRBJ2-7; D gene unclear. Being an ORF, TRBV23-1 has a function that is uncertain. Trimming removed 3 bases from V and 1 base from J, with 13 bases in between. This CDR3 has 15 residues.

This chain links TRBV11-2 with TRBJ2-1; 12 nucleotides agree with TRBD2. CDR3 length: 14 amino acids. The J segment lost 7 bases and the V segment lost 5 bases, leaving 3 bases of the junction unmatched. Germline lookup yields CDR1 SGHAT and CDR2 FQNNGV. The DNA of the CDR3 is TGTGCCAGCAGCGTCACTAGCGGGAGGAATGAGCAGTTCTTC. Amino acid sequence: CASSVTSGRNEQFF.

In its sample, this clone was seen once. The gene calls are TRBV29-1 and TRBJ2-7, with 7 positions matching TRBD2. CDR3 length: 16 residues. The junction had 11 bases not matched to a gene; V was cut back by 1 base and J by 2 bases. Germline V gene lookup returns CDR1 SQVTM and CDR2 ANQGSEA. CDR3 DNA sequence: TGCAGCGTTGAAGCGCTCGGGCAGGGAGGGACCTACGAGCAGTACTTC. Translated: CSVEALGQGGTYEQYF.

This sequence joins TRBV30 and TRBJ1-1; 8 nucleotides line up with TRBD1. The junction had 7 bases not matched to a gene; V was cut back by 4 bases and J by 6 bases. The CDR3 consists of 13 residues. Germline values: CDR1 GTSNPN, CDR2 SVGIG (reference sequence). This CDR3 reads CAWTPDRGAEAFF. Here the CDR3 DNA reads TGTGCCTGGACTCCCGACAGGGGAGCTGAAGCTTTCTTT.

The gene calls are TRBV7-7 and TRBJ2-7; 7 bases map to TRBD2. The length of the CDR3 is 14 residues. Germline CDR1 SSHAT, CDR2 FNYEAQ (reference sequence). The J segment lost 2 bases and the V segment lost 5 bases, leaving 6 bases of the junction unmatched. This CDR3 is CASSPGRPPYEQYF. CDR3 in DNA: TGTGCCAGCAGCCCCGGGAGGCCGCCCTACGAGCAGTACTTC.

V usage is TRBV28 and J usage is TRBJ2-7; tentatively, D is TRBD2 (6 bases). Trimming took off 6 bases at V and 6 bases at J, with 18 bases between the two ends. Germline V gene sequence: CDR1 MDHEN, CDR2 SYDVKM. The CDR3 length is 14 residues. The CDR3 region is CASSFPGGSGEQYF. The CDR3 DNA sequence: TGTGCCAGCAGCTTCCCCGGGGGAAGCGGCGAGCAGTACTTC.

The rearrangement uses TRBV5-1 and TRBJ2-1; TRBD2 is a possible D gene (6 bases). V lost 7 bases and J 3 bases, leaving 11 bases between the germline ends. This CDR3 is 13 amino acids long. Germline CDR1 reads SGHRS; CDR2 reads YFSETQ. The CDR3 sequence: CASRPGDYNEQFF. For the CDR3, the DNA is TGCGCCAGCCGACCGGGGGACTACAATGAGCAGTTCTTC.

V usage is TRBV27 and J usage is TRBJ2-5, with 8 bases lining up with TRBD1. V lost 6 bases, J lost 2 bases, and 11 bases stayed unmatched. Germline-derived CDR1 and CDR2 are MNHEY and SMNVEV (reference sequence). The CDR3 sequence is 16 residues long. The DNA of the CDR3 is TGTGCCAGCAGCATTGAGGGGACAGGCCGACAAGAGACCCAGTACTTC. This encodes CASSIEGTGRQETQYF.

The DNA of the CDR3 is TGTGCCAGCAGTGAACTAGCGGAGTCACTTTGGCAGTACTTC. Residues: CASSELAESLWQYF. The chain links TRBV6-5 to TRBJ2-7, with TRBD2 identical over 8 bases. With V trimmed by 5 bases and J by 9 bases, 12 bases remained unmatched. The CDR3 spans 14 residues. CDR1 MNHEY and CDR2 SVGAGI come from the germline V gene.

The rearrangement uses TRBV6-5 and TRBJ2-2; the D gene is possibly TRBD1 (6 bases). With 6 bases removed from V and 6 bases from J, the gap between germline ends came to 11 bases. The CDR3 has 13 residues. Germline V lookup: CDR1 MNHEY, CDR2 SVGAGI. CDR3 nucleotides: TGTGCCAGCAGAAAACAGGGAGCCGGGGAGCTGTTTTTT. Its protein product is CASRKQGAGELFF.

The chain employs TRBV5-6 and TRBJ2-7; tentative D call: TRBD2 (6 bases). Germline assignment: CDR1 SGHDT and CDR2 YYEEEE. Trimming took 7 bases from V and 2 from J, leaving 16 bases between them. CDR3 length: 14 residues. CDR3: CASFPGLATYEQYF. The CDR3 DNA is TGTGCCAGCTTCCCCGGGCTAGCGACCTACGAGCAGTACTTC.

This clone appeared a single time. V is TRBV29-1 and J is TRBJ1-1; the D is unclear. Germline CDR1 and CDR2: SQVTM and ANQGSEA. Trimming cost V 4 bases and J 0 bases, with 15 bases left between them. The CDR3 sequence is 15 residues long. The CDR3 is CSVVFPGVLNTEAFF. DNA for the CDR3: TGCAGCGTTGTATTTCCGGGAGTACTGAACACTGAAGCTTTCTTT.